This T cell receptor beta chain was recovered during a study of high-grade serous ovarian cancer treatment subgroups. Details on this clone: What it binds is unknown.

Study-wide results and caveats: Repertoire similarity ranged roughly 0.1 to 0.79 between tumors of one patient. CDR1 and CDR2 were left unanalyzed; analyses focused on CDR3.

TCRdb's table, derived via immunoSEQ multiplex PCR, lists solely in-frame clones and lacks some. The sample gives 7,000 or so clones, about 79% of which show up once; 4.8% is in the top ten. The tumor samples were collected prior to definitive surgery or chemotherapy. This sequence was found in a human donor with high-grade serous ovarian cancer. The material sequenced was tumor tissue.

This CDR3 reads CASSIVHLSGGAWYETQYF. CDR3 coding DNA: TGTGCCAGTAGTATAGTTCATTTGAGCGGGGGGGCCTGGTACGAGACCCAGTACTTC. This chain uses TRBV19 with TRBJ2-5; 10 bases line up with TRBD2. CDR1 LNHDA and CDR2 SQIVND come from the germline V gene (reference sequence). The trim removed 1 base at V and 5 bases at J, leaving 16 bases unmatched. This CDR3 is built from 19 residues. The whole variable domain, filled in from reference TRBV19 and TRBJ2-5, reads DGGITQSPKYLFRKEGQNVTLSCEQNLNHDAMYWYRQDPGQGLRLIYYSQIVNDFQKGDIAEGYSVSREKKESFPLTVTSAQKNPTAFYLCASSIVHLSGGAWYETQYFGPGTRLLVL.